This TCR beta chain was identified during a study of blood T cells in healthy people across ages. PCR was performed a second time for 7 to 11 cycles using a sample-barcoded 5' primer and a J-beta primer mix. TCRdb independently ran MiXCR on the 5' RACE reads; one entry per CDR3 protein. Of some 890,000 distinct CDR3 sequences detected, 25% to 30% appear once; the ten largest clones hold about 10%. These same records also appear under a second study, on T cells of mothers and their children.

The source material was blood. The sequence derives from a woman aged 40 to 50 in good health.

In DNA, the CDR3 is TGTGCCGATGACGACGGTCAAGGAGGGCCCCAGCATTTT. As protein: CADDDGQGGPQHF. This chain links TRBV7-9 with TRBJ1-5; no reliable D call. This CDR3 has 13 residues. V was clipped by 11 bases and J by 9 bases, with 20 bases between them. Germline V gene lookup returns CDR1 SEHNR and CDR2 FQNEAQ (reference sequence).